Below, 27 T cell receptor beta chains from the same sample are listed, as sequenced in a study of immune characterization of retroperitoneal liposarcoma. TCRdb called the PCR reads again in MiXCR, with one record for every CDR3 protein. The table includes some 11,000 distinct CDR3 sequences, about 20% detected once. What was sequenced was blood. Receptors originate from a female donor with retroperitoneal liposarcoma.

This clonotype was counted ten times or more. V usage is TRBV11-2 and J usage is TRBJ2-3; D may be TRBD2 (5 bases). Germline V gene data show CDR1 as SGHAT and CDR2 as FQNNGV. V lost 5 bases, J lost 1 base, and 7 bases lay in between. The CDR3 extends over 13 amino acids. The CDR3 here is CASSLSGTDTQYF. In nucleotides, the CDR3 is TGTGCCAGCAGCCTTAGCGGCACAGATACGCAGTATTTT.

Sample share makes this clonotype medium-sized (0.01 to 0.1%). This chain links TRBV10-3 with TRBJ2-3, with 7 positions matching TRBD2. J was trimmed by 10 bases and V by 4 bases; bases with no gene match: 2. This CDR3 comprises 11 residues. Germline assignment: CDR1 ENHRY and CDR2 SYGVKD. The CDR3 nucleotides are TGTGCCATCAGTGGAGGACTAGCGCAGTATTTT. Encoded protein: CAISGGLAQYF.

This clonotype ranks as medium-sized (0.01 to 0.1%). CDR3 sequence reads: CASSYLGSTDTQYF. CDR3 DNA: TGTGCCAGCAGTTACCTGGGGAGCACAGATACGCAGTATTTT. The V call is TRBV6-5, the J call TRBJ2-3, with unresolved D. CDR3 size: 14 residues. Deletions cut 2 bases from V and 0 bases from J, with 6 bases between. Germline-derived CDR1 and CDR2 are MNHEY and SVGAGI.

Judged by abundance, this clonotype is medium-sized. The chain employs TRBV12-5 and TRBJ2-5; TRBD1 agrees at 7 bases. The CDR3 extends over 15 amino acids. V shed 5 bases and J 1 base; nucleotides not matched to a gene: 7. CDR1 and CDR2 from the germline V gene are LGHNT and FRNRAP. The CDR3 DNA reads as TGTGCTAGTGGTAGTGGCCGGGACAGCCAAGAGACCCAGTACTTC. As protein: CASGSGRDSQETQYF.

In this sample, this clonotype is medium-sized. The CDR3 region is CASSSWTSNSEQFF. The DNA of the CDR3 is TGTGCCAGCAGTTCCTGGACTAGTAACAGTGAGCAGTTCTTC. This chain links TRBV12-3 or TRBV12-4 with TRBJ2-1, with 7 bases fitting TRBD2. The V gene end was trimmed by 4 bases and the J gene end by 9 bases; junction bases not matched to a gene: 9. The CDR3 sequence is 14 residues long.

The chain couples TRBV3-1 to TRBJ2-1; TRBD1 aligns across 9 bases. V lost 4 bases and J lost 4; bases outside the gene matches: 11. CDR3 length: 17 amino acids. Germline-derived CDR1 and CDR2 are LGHDT and YNNKEL (reference sequence). DNA of the CDR3: TGTGCCAGCAGCCCGATTGTGGGACAGGGTGGGTACAATGAGCAGTTCTTC. Translating gives CASSPIVGQGGYNEQFF.

This clonotype is judged medium-sized. The chain employs TRBV6-5 and TRBJ2-2; unclear D gene. V was clipped by 2 bases and J by 6 bases, with 10 bases between them. The germline V gene encodes CDR1 MNHEY and CDR2 SVGAGI. This CDR3 is built from 14 residues. The CDR3 region is CASSYDFPPGELFF. DNA for the CDR3: TGTGCCAGCAGTTACGACTTCCCACCCGGGGAGCTGTTTTTT.

In its sample, this clonotype was seen a few times. The chain is built from TRBV6-1 and TRBJ2-1, with 12 bases that match TRBD2. The germline gives CDR1 MNHNS, CDR2 SASEGT. With V trimmed by 2 bases and J by 10 bases, 6 bases remained unmatched. CDR3 length: 15 residues. The CDR3 spells CASSERLAGAYEQFF. The CDR3 DNA reads as TGTGCCAGCAGTGAACGACTAGCGGGAGCGTACGAGCAGTTCTTC.

V is TRBV12-3 or TRBV12-4 and J is TRBJ2-1, with 8 bases aligning to TRBD2. Germline trimming cut 5 bases from V and 0 bases from J; bases unmatched to any gene: 3. The CDR3 runs 15 residues. CDR3 sequence (DNA): TGTGCCAGCAGTCGAGCGGGAGACTCCTACAATGAGCAGTTCTTC. Translation gives CASSRAGDSYNEQFF.

This clonotype is a singleton in its sample. Here the CDR3 DNA reads TGCGCCAGCAGCCAAGCTCGCCAGGGAGCTTTTTCACCCCTCCACTTT. Amino acid sequence: CASSQARQGAFSPLHF. The rearrangement links TRBV4-3 to TRBJ1-6; perhaps TRBD1 as D (5 bases). The germline V and J ends were trimmed by 1 base and 9 bases, with 16 bases remaining between them. Germline assignment: CDR1 LGHNA and CDR2 YSLEER. The length of the CDR3 is 16 residues.

The chain employs TRBV5-1 and TRBJ2-1; 8 bases fit TRBD2. Trimming cost V 5 bases and J 0 bases; bases outside gene matches: 7. This CDR3 has 16 amino acids. The germline V gene has CDR1 SGHRS and CDR2 YFSETQ. CDR3 in DNA: TGCGCCAGCAGTAGCGGGACCCTTAGCTCCTACAATGAGCAGTTCTTC. It codes for CASSSGTLSSYNEQFF.

This sequence joins TRBV27 and TRBJ2-1; 10 bases match TRBD2. Gene TRBJ2-7 matches the end of the DNA better, so the J call may be wrong. CDR1 is MNHEY and CDR2 is SMNVEV in the germline V gene (reference sequence). The CDR3 contains 12 residues. This chain's CDR3 is CATGTSDYEQYF. DNA for the CDR3: TGTGCCACCGGGACTAGCGACTACGAGCAGTACTTC.

The rearrangement joins TRBV27 to TRBJ2-5, with 8 bases fitting TRBD1. The last part of the DNA fits TRBJ2-7 better; the J call may be wrong. This CDR3 has 12 amino acids. Germline-derived CDR1 and CDR2 are MNHEY and SMNVEV (reference sequence). The DNA for the CDR3 is TGTGCCACAGGGCAGGGGGCCAACGAGCAGTACTTC. Its protein is CATGQGANEQYF.

Relative to its sample, this clonotype is medium-sized. The rearrangement links TRBV6-1 to TRBJ1-5; 7 nucleotides agree with TRBD1. Losses at the gene ends were 11 bases for V and 6 bases for J; bases not matched to a gene: 10. This CDR3 spans 13 amino acids. CDR1 and CDR2 (germline): MNHNS, SASEGT. This CDR3 is CAVDRERVQPQHF. CDR3 nucleotide sequence: TGTGCCGTCGACAGGGAAAGAGTTCAGCCCCAGCATTTT.

In its sample, this clonotype ranks as medium-sized. For the CDR3, the DNA is TGTGCCAGCAGAACGGGGACAGGGGCCTTGATGGAGCAGTTCTTC. Residues: CASRTGTGALMEQFF. The V and J genes are TRBV12-3 or TRBV12-4 and TRBJ2-1; TRBD1 aligns across 10 bases. This CDR3 has 15 residues. V shed 6 bases and J 10 bases; nucleotides not matched to a gene: 12.

This clonotype occurred a few times. The V call is TRBV5-4, the J call TRBJ2-5; TRBD1 aligns across 8 bases. The length of the CDR3 is 16 residues. Germline V gene lookup returns CDR1 SGHNT and CDR2 YYREEE (reference sequence). Losses at the gene ends were 4 bases for V and 4 bases for J; bases not matched to a gene: 12. The CDR3 loop is CASSATETGEAETQYF. The CDR3 DNA reads as TGTGCCAGCAGCGCGACGGAGACAGGGGAGGCAGAGACCCAGTACTTC.

By share, this clonotype ranks as medium-sized (0.01 to 0.1%). The chain combines TRBV6-1 with TRBJ2-4; no definite D call. V gave up 1 base and J gave up 0 bases, with 10 bases separating them. There are 16 residues in the CDR3. Germline CDR1 and CDR2: MNHNS and SASEGT. As DNA, the CDR3 is TGTGCCAGCAGTGAAGGGCGGCAACTAGCCAAAAACATTCAGTACTTC. It translates to CASSEGRQLAKNIQYF.

This clonotype has a count of ten or more. The V call is TRBV11-2, the J call TRBJ1-1, with D perhaps TRBD1 (5 bases). This CDR3 is 13 amino acids long. The V end lost 6 bases, the J end lost 8 bases, and 16 bases lay between the germline ends. Per germline, CDR1 SGHAT and CDR2 FQNNGV. This CDR3 reads CASRLIRGQEAFF. The CDR3 DNA reads as TGTGCCAGCAGGCTAATCCGAGGACAAGAAGCTTTCTTT.

V and J are TRBV7-2 and TRBJ2-3; no clear D gene. The CDR3 spans 15 residues. The ends were cut back, 3 bases at V and 0 bases at J, with 10 bases in the middle. Germline V CDR1 and CDR2: SGHTA, FQGNSA. CDR3 region: CASSFRSTSTDTQYF. The CDR3 DNA reads as TGTGCCAGCAGCTTCAGGTCTACAAGCACAGATACGCAGTATTTT.

The table lists this clonotype with a few counts. The chain joins TRBV7-6 to TRBJ2-1; D unclear. Trimming left V 4 bases short and J 10 bases short, with 11 bases between. Germline loops: CDR1 SGHVS, CDR2 FNYEAQ. CDR3 length: 12 amino acids. CDR3 nucleotides: TGTGCCAGCAGCTCCATGGGTCGGGAGCAGTTCTTC. Its protein product is CASSSMGREQFF.

Only a few counts were recorded for this clonotype. V gene TRBV6-6 combines with J gene TRBJ2-1; weak D call: TRBD1 (5 bases). The CDR3 runs 14 residues. Trimming took 2 bases from V and 4 from J, leaving 9 bases between them. Germline CDR1 MNHNY, CDR2 SVGAGI (reference sequence). CDR3 loop: CASSYQRTYNEQFF. The CDR3 DNA is TGTGCCAGCAGTTACCAGAGGACATACAATGAGCAGTTCTTC.

The J gene is TRBJ2-7, the V gene TRBV25-1, with 8 bases fitting TRBD1. Near its end, the DNA agrees better with TRBJ2-5, so the J call may be wrong. This CDR3 region has 16 residues. Germline lookup yields CDR1 MGHDK and CDR2 SYGVNS. CDR3 coding DNA: TGTGCCAGCAGTGCCCGACGCAGGGGGCGCGGAGAGACCCAGTACTTC. Translated: CASSARRRGRGETQYF.

Ten or more counts support this clonotype. The chain links TRBV10-2 to TRBJ2-1, with D possibly matching TRBD2 (6 bases). Germline-derived CDR1 and CDR2 are WSHSY and SAAADI. Trimming pared 8 bases from V and 9 bases from J, leaving 8 bases between. This CDR3 has 10 amino acids. The CDR3 nucleotides are TGCGCCAGCGGAGCGGGTGAGCAGTTCTTC. It codes for CASGAGEQFF.

In this sample, this clonotype turned up a few times. A read error may be the cause here, since a much bigger clone is one base away. V and J are TRBV11-1 and TRBJ2-1; D assignment may be TRBD1 or TRBD2 (6 bases each). The V and J ends lost 5 bases and 10 bases respectively, with 18 bases between them. This CDR3 contains 14 residues. The germline V gene encodes CDR1 SGHAT and CDR2 FQDESV (reference sequence). The CDR3 loop reads CASSVGGRRYEQFF. The CDR3 DNA follows: TGTGCCAGCAGCGTGGGGGGCCGTCGGTACGAGCAGTTCTTC.

This clonotype was found many times. The V call is TRBV7-8, the J call TRBJ2-2, with 8 positions matching TRBD1. Germline CDR1 reads SGHVS; CDR2 reads FQNEAQ. The J segment lost 6 bases and the V segment lost 2 bases, leaving 11 bases of the junction unmatched. CDR3 length equals 17 residues. This CDR3 reads CASSLPGQGSGAGELFF. CDR3 nucleotides: TGTGCCAGCAGCTTACCCGGACAGGGTTCAGGGGCCGGGGAGCTGTTTTTT.

This clonotype is termed medium-sized. The chain uses TRBV6-1 and TRBJ2-1; 14 bases align to TRBD2. From germline, CDR1 is MNHNS and CDR2 SASEGT. Trimming cost V 6 bases and J 5 bases; bases outside gene matches: 6. The CDR3 is 16 amino acids. CDR3 bases: TGTGCCAGCAGACCTGCGACTAGCGGGAGGGACAATGAGCAGTTCTTC. It codes for CASRPATSGRDNEQFF.

The sample holds a few counts of this clonotype. The rearrangement uses TRBV15 and TRBJ2-3, with a weak D call TRBD2 (6 bases). Trimming pared 1 base from V and 1 base from J, leaving 6 bases between. CDR1 is LNHNV, CDR2 YYDKDF, per germline (reference sequence). The CDR3 totals 14 residues. The CDR3: CATSRGGGTDTQYF. CDR3 bases: TGTGCCACCAGCAGAGGGGGGGGCACAGATACGCAGTATTTT.